Listed here are 32 T cell receptor beta chains from one sample, sequenced in a study of control samples from healthy donors and cancer patients. Profiled with immunoSEQ multiplex PCR; TCRdb holds only in-frame clones, not every one. Among about 120,000 clones, approximately 89% were seen once, and the ten largest hold around 3.3%. The sample comprised blood. These receptors were taken from a man aged 35 to 55 in good health.

V usage is TRBV24-1 and J usage is TRBJ2-7, with TRBD1 as a possible D gene (5 bases). Trimming stripped 4 bases from V and 11 bases from J, with 14 bases between. The germline gives CDR1 KGHDR, CDR2 SFDVKD. The CDR3 length is 12 residues. The CDR3 reads CATSEQGTPKYF. CDR3 bases: TGTGCCACCAGTGAGCAGGGAACCCCTAAGTACTTC.

The chain carries TRBV9 and TRBJ2-7; 9 bases fit TRBD1. CDR1 SGDLS and CDR2 YYNGEE come from the germline V gene. After removal of 0 bases from V and 1 base from J, the junction contained 2 bases not matched to a gene. The CDR3 contains 15 residues. The CDR3 nucleotides read TGTGCCAGCAGCGTAGAAGGGACAGGGTCCTACGAGCAGTACTTC. Translated: CASSVEGTGSYEQYF.

The CDR3 nucleotides read TGTGCCACCAGTGAAACGGGTAAGGGCACTGAAGCTTTCTTT. Protein: CATSETGKGTEAFF. This rearrangement joins TRBV24-1 to TRBJ1-1; D is undetermined. With 4 bases removed from V and 4 bases from J, the gap between germline ends came to 12 bases. The germline V gene has CDR1 KGHDR and CDR2 SFDVKD. CDR3 length: 14 residues.

J is TRBJ2-3 and V is TRBV19, with D possibly TRBD1 on 6 matching bases. The V and J ends lost 5 bases and 7 bases respectively, with 22 bases between them. There are 16 residues in the CDR3. The germline V gene has CDR1 LNHDA and CDR2 SQIVND (reference sequence). As DNA, the CDR3 is TGTGCCAGTAGTTCACAACAGGGACGTGTGGGAAATACGCAGTATTTT. Translation: CASSSQQGRVGNTQYF.

This clone was counted a few times. The chain recombines TRBV5-1 with TRBJ2-7, with D uncertain. CDR3 size: 13 residues. Trimming left V 0 bases short and J 5 bases short, with 9 bases between. Germline assignment: CDR1 SGHRS and CDR2 YFSETQ. CDR3 protein: CASSLEGRHEQYF. The CDR3 nucleotides read TGCGCCAGCAGCTTGGAGGGTCGGCACGAGCAGTACTTC.

This clone was detected once. The V call is TRBV29-1, the J call TRBJ2-7; D not resolved. Germline assignment: CDR1 SQVTM and CDR2 ANQGSEA. Deletions cut 5 bases from V and 2 bases from J, with 13 bases between. The CDR3 runs to 13 residues. The CDR3, as DNA: TGCAGCGTTCATGTCGCTAGACCCTACGAGCAGTACTTC. Its protein is CSVHVARPYEQYF.

J is TRBJ1-5 and V is TRBV27; tentatively, D is TRBD1 (6 bases). Trimming removed 4 bases at V and 6 bases at J, with 10 bases between. In germline, CDR1 is MNHEY, CDR2 SMNVEV (reference sequence). CDR3 length: 13 amino acids. CDR3 in DNA: TGTGCCAGCAGTTGGGGGGCGCTTCAGCCCCAGCATTTT. This translates into CASSWGALQPQHF.

The J gene is TRBJ1-6, the V gene TRBV20-1, with D tentatively TRBD1 (5 bases). Germline V CDR1 and CDR2: DFQATT, SNEGSKA (reference sequence). The CDR3 contains 14 residues. The V and J ends lost 3 bases and 6 bases respectively, with 12 bases between them. The CDR3 protein is CSASGEGVNSPLHF. CDR3 bases: TGCAGTGCTAGTGGGGAAGGGGTTAATTCACCCCTCCACTTT.

The genes are TRBV18 and TRBJ1-3; D uncertain. The CDR3 is 16 residues long. The V gene lost 3 bases and the J gene lost 0 bases, with 12 bases spanning the gap. Germline V CDR1 and CDR2: KGHSH, LQKENI. CDR3 residues: CASSPGRGGSGNTIYF. Written as DNA, the CDR3 is TGTGCCAGCTCACCGGGTCGAGGAGGCTCTGGAAACACCATATATTTT.

This clone was observed once. The CDR3 loop is CASSLGVDTVNEAFF. The DNA of the CDR3 is TGTGCCAGCAGCTTAGGGGTTGACACAGTTAATGAAGCTTTCTTT. The V and J genes are TRBV11-2 and TRBJ1-1; D uncertain. The CDR3 sequence is 15 residues long. The germline gives CDR1 SGHAT, CDR2 FQNNGV. Trimming removed 1 base from V and 7 bases from J, with 16 bases in between. The full variable domain, its missing parts supplied by reference TRBV11-2 and TRBJ1-1, is EAGVAQSPRYKIIEKRQSVAFWCNPISGHATLYWYQQILGQGPKLLIQFQNNGVVDDSQLPKDRFSAERLKGVDSTLKIQPAKLEDSAVYLCASSLGVDTVNEAFFGQGTRLTVV.

The J gene is TRBJ1-5, the V gene TRBV5-1; a weak D match, TRBD1 (5 bases). Germline CDR1 reads SGHRS; CDR2 reads YFSETQ. CDR3 length equals 15 residues. V was shortened by 0 bases and J by 7 bases, with 14 bases between the two germline ends. The CDR3 here is CASSLGSGEGQPQHF. In nucleotides, the CDR3 is TGCGCCAGCAGCTTGGGTTCTGGGGAGGGGCAGCCCCAGCATTTT.

Points on this clone: The sample has other DNA sequences that encode this CDR3 too. The rearrangement uses TRBV5-1 and TRBJ2-7; 7 nucleotides match TRBD1. V lost 5 bases and J lost 1; bases outside the gene matches: 6. The CDR3 runs to 14 residues. Per the germline V gene, CDR1 is SGHRS and CDR2 is YFSETQ. CDR3 region: CASRTGTASYEQYF. The CDR3 nucleotides read TGCGCCAGCAGGACCGGGACAGCGTCCTACGAGCAGTACTTC.

The chain recombines TRBV7-8 with TRBJ2-7, with D possibly TRBD2 on 5 matching bases. With 1 base removed from V and 4 bases from J, the gap between germline ends came to 8 bases. CDR3 length: 13 residues. From germline, CDR1 is SGHVS and CDR2 FQNEAQ. CDR3 nucleotides: TGTGCCAGCAGCTTAGGACTATCTTACGAGCAGTACTTC. This codes for CASSLGLSYEQYF.

The rearrangement joins TRBV5-6 to TRBJ2-5; 8 bases align to TRBD2. V was clipped by 0 bases and J by 3 bases; unmatched bases: 10. The CDR3 spans 17 residues. Germline-derived CDR1 and CDR2 are SGHDT and YYEEEE. The CDR3 sequence is CASSLAGAGGYEETQYF. CDR3 nucleotide sequence: TGTGCCAGCAGCTTGGCCGGGGCGGGGGGTTATGAAGAGACCCAGTACTTC.

This rearrangement joins TRBV6-2 or TRBV6-3 to TRBJ2-5; 14 bases map to TRBD2. Germline lookup yields CDR1 MNHEY and CDR2 SVGEGT. This CDR3 region has 18 residues. Trimming took 6 bases from V and 3 from J; bases not matched to a gene: 12. CDR3 bases: TGTGCCAGCAGCCCTATGTGGACTAGCGGGGGGATTAAAGAGACCCAGTACTTC. Its protein product is CASSPMWTSGGIKETQYF.

The chain couples TRBV5-3 to TRBJ2-3; a possible D gene is TRBD2 (5 bases). TRBV5-3 is flagged as an ORF with uncertain function. The CDR3 covers 16 residues. V lost 3 bases to trimming and J lost 0 bases, with 14 bases between them. The CDR3: CARSYGLLLSTDTQYF. The DNA of the CDR3 is TGTGCCAGAAGCTATGGACTCCTCCTAAGCACAGATACGCAGTATTTT.

This chain uses TRBV3-1 (or the pseudogene TRBV3-2) with TRBJ1-3; 7 nucleotides agree with TRBD1. V was pared by 4 bases and J by 3 bases, with 6 bases of the junction left unmatched. The germline gives CDR1 LGHDT, CDR2 YNNKEL (reference sequence). This CDR3 is 15 amino acids long. This CDR3 reads CASSLTGLGGNTIYF. In DNA form, the CDR3 reads TGTGCCAGCAGCCTGACAGGGCTAGGTGGAAACACCATATATTTT.

The rearrangement links TRBV5-1 to TRBJ1-4; a possible D gene is TRBD1 (6 bases). Per germline, CDR1 SGHRS and CDR2 YFSETQ. The germline V and J ends were trimmed by 4 bases and 3 bases, with 13 bases remaining between them. This CDR3 region has 15 residues. In DNA, the CDR3 is TGCGCCAGCAGCCCCCTCGGACAGTCTAATGAAAAACTGTTTTTT. Translating it yields CASSPLGQSNEKLFF. Complete variable domain (other parts from reference TRBV5-1 and TRBJ1-4): KAGVTQTPRYLIKTRGQQVTLSCSPISGHRSVSWYQQTPGQGLQFLFEYFSETQRNKGNFPGRFSGRQFSNSRSEMNVSTLELGDSALYLCASSPLGQSNEKLFFGSGTQLSVL.

This chain links TRBV9 with TRBJ1-1, with no clear D. The CDR3 is made up of 14 amino acids. The germline CDR1 and CDR2 sequences are SGDLS and YYNGEE. V gave up 4 bases and J gave up 4 bases, with 14 bases separating them. As DNA, the CDR3 is TGTGCCAGCAGCCCCAAGGGCCCGAGCACTGAAGCTTTCTTT. It is translated as CASSPKGPSTEAFF.

This clone has only one observation. The chain couples TRBV7-2 to TRBJ1-2; D unresolved. Germline V CDR1 and CDR2: SGHTA, FQGNSA. This CDR3 region has 14 residues. Deletions cut 0 bases from V and 0 bases from J, with 5 bases between. CDR3 DNA sequence: TGTGCCAGCAGCTTAGCCCGCACTAACTATGGCTACACCTTC. Translated: CASSLARTNYGYTF.

The chain is built from TRBV2 and TRBJ2-3; possible D gene TRBD1, 6 bases. The V and J ends lost 5 bases and 0 bases respectively, with 15 bases between them. Germline V gene sequence: CDR1 SNHLY, CDR2 FYNNEI. The CDR3 has 16 amino acids. This CDR3 is CASSRTWGLSTDTQYF. The CDR3 nucleotides are TGTGCCAGCAGTCGTACCTGGGGGCTAAGCACAGATACGCAGTATTTT.

This rearrangement joins TRBV6-5 to TRBJ1-4, with D unclear. Germline CDR1 is MNHEY and CDR2 is SVGAGI. V lost 8 bases and J 0 bases, leaving 10 bases between the germline ends. CDR3 length: 14 amino acids. The CDR3 sequence is CASVAAATNEKLFF. DNA for the CDR3: TGTGCCAGCGTCGCGGCAGCAACTAATGAAAAACTGTTTTTT.

This chain links TRBV21-1 with TRBJ1-5. TRBV21-1 is a pseudogene locus. The CDR3 sequence is 10 residues long. CDR3 amino acids: CASPVQPQHF. CDR3 sequence (DNA): TGTGCCAGCCCTGTCCAGCCCCAGCATTTT.

The V call is TRBV5-4, the J call TRBJ2-1; 10 nucleotides agree with TRBD2. CDR1 SGHNT and CDR2 YYREEE come from the germline V gene (reference sequence). The CDR3 has 16 residues. V trimming: 6 bases; J trimming: 9 bases; junction bases outside the gene matches: 15. For the CDR3, the DNA is TGTGCCAGCACCTACCTTGGAGTAGCGGGGGGATCTGAGCAGTTCTTC. It specifies CASTYLGVAGGSEQFF.

The chain uses TRBV4-1 and TRBJ2-1; 16 nucleotides line up with TRBD2. The germline CDR1 and CDR2 sequences are MGHRA and YSYEKL. The CDR3 is 17 residues long. V lost 3 bases to trimming and J lost 8 bases; unmatched junction nucleotides: 7. This chain's CDR3 is CASSHSGTSGGAYEQFF. The CDR3, as DNA: TGCGCCAGCAGCCATTCCGGGACTAGCGGGGGGGCCTATGAGCAGTTCTTC.

This chain connects TRBV29-1 to TRBJ2-7, with 10 bases fitting TRBD1. CDR1 is SQVTM and CDR2 is ANQGSEA in the germline V gene. Trimming cost V 3 bases and J 7 bases; bases outside gene matches: 6. This CDR3 has 13 residues. The CDR3 DNA is TGCAGCGTTGAGGCCCGGACAGGGGGGGAGCAGTACTTC. This translates into CSVEARTGGEQYF.

This rearrangement joins TRBV30 to TRBJ2-7; D call uncertain. The CDR3 covers 14 residues. The germline V gene encodes CDR1 GTSNPN and CDR2 SVGIG (reference sequence). V lost 3 bases, J lost 1 base, and 13 bases lay in between. CDR3 nucleotides: TGTGCCTGGAGCGAGGACGGATTATCCTACGAGCAGTACTTC. It translates to CAWSEDGLSYEQYF.

This clone was picked up one time. V gene TRBV3-1 (or the pseudogene TRBV3-2) combines with J gene TRBJ2-7, with D hard to call. The V end lost 0 bases, the J end lost 5 bases, and 5 bases lay between the germline ends. Germline lookup yields CDR1 LGHDT and CDR2 YNNKEL (reference sequence). The CDR3 sequence is 12 residues long. In DNA form, the CDR3 reads TGTGCCAGCAGCCAAGACCCCCACGAGCAGTACTTC. This encodes CASSQDPHEQYF.

The V and J genes are TRBV11-1 and TRBJ1-2, with TRBD1 as a possible D gene (5 bases). V lost 3 bases to trimming and J lost 8 bases, with 10 bases between them. The germline gives CDR1 SGHAT, CDR2 FQDESV (reference sequence). CDR3 length: 12 amino acids. The CDR3, as DNA: TGTGCCAGCAGCTTCCAGGGATCAGGCTACACCTTC. Translating gives CASSFQGSGYTF.

The chain combines TRBV29-1 with TRBJ1-5, with 7 nucleotides matching TRBD1. The junction had 11 bases not matched to a gene; V was cut back by 7 bases and J by 5 bases. CDR3 length: 14 amino acids. Per the germline V gene, CDR1 is SQVTM and CDR2 is ANQGSEA. The CDR3 here is CSARTGTVDQPQHF. The CDR3 nucleotides are TGCAGCGCCCGAACGGGGACAGTTGATCAGCCCCAGCATTTT.

The chain is built from TRBV4-1 and TRBJ1-1, with 9 bases fitting TRBD1. Unmatched junction bases numbered 6, after V lost 3 bases and J lost 4 bases. The CDR3 covers 15 residues. Germline V lookup: CDR1 MGHRA, CDR2 YSYEKL. Here the CDR3 DNA reads TGCGCCAGCAGCCAGACCCCGGACAGGGGCACTGAAGCTTTCTTT. Residues: CASSQTPDRGTEAFF.

This chain links TRBV7-6 with TRBJ1-1, with D perhaps matching TRBD1 (6 bases). Looked up from germline, CDR1 is SGHVS and CDR2 is FNYEAQ. V was pared by 0 bases and J by 2 bases, with 7 bases between. This CDR3 has 14 amino acids. DNA for the CDR3: TGTGCCAGCAGCTTAGCTGGGGGCAACACTGAAGCTTTCTTT. It codes for CASSLAGGNTEAFF.